These 14 T cell receptor beta chains were all obtained from the same sample, sequenced in a study of somatic mutations in cytotoxic T cells in rheumatoid arthritis. The data were produced by immunoSEQ multiplex PCR, yet TCRdb's version contains in-frame clones alone and is incomplete. This table has several thousand clones, roughly four fifths appearing once. Sequencing was performed on CD8+ T cells sorted from blood. These receptors all come from an adult with rheumatoid arthritis.

The genes are TRBV28 and TRBJ1-1; D may be TRBD1 (5 bases). The CDR3 has 14 amino acids. Germline V gene sequence: CDR1 MDHEN, CDR2 SYDVKM. Trimming left V 3 bases short and J 0 bases short, with 8 bases between. DNA for the CDR3: TGTGCCAGCAGTTTTCAGGGCATGAACACTGAAGCTTTCTTT. Translation: CASSFQGMNTEAFF.

This chain connects TRBV4-3 to TRBJ2-1, with 9 bases fitting TRBD2. V shed 4 bases, J shed 6 bases, and the junction held 13 bases outside the gene matches. Looked up from germline, CDR1 is LGHNA and CDR2 is YSLEER. The CDR3 covers 17 residues. Here the CDR3 reads CASSLSPLAGDSNEQFF. The DNA for the CDR3 is TGCGCCAGCAGCCTGAGTCCTTTAGCGGGAGATTCCAATGAGCAGTTCTTC.

The gene calls are TRBV5-6 and TRBJ2-2; 12 bases match TRBD1. The CDR3 is 17 amino acids. Germline assignment: CDR1 SGHDT and CDR2 YYEEEE. J lost 1 base, V lost 6 bases, and 7 bases had no gene match. The CDR3 DNA sequence: TGTGCCAGCAATCGCGGGACAGGGGGCGTGAACACCGGGGAGCTGTTTTTT. Translating it yields CASNRGTGGVNTGELFF. Drawing the rest from reference TRBV5-6 and TRBJ2-2, the complete variable domain is DAGVTQSPTHLIKTRGQQVTLRCSPKSGHDTVSWYQQALGQGPQFIFQYYEEEERQRGNFPDRFSGHQFPNYSSELNVNALLLGDSALYLCASNRGTGGVNTGELFFGEGSRLTVL.

In its sample, this clone was seen a few times. In DNA form, the CDR3 reads TGTGCCAGTAGGGGACAGGCGATTGAGCTGTTTTTT. It encodes CASRGQAIELFF. This chain links TRBV19 with TRBJ2-2; 8 nucleotides match TRBD1. There are 12 residues in the CDR3. The germline V gene has CDR1 LNHDA and CDR2 SQIVND (reference sequence). J was trimmed by 11 bases and V by 6 bases; bases with no gene match: 5. Variable domain in full (rest from reference TRBV19 and TRBJ2-2): DGGITQSPKYLFRKEGQNVTLSCEQNLNHDAMYWYRQDPGQGLRLIYYSQIVNDFQKGDIAEGYSVSREKKESFPLTVTSAQKNPTAFYLCASRGQAIELFFGEGSRLTVL.

The rearrangement links TRBV2 to TRBJ2-7; D unresolved. The CDR3 spans 16 residues. The V end was cut by 3 bases, the J end by 3 bases, with 18 bases between. The V gene's germline CDR1 is SNHLY and CDR2 FYNNEI. The CDR3 here is CASSDKAIYGIYEQYF. The CDR3 DNA sequence: TGTGCCAGCAGTGATAAAGCGATCTATGGGATCTACGAGCAGTACTTC.

This clone was counted once. This chain joins TRBV29-1 and TRBJ2-1; maybe TRBD1 (5 bases). The CDR3 runs 16 residues. The germline CDR1 and CDR2 sequences are SQVTM and ANQGSEA. Trimming took 3 bases from V and 9 from J, leaving 24 bases between them. The CDR3 protein is CSVDIQDHPNIGEQFF. CDR3 DNA sequence: TGCAGCGTTGATATACAGGACCACCCCAATATCGGTGAGCAGTTCTTC.

This clone was picked up one time. The chain uses TRBV6-5 and TRBJ1-5, with 8 bases lining up with TRBD1. The CDR3 covers 16 residues. Trimming cost V 4 bases and J 4 bases; bases outside gene matches: 9. CDR1 is MNHEY, CDR2 SVGAGI, per germline. The CDR3 DNA reads TGTGCCAGCAGTTGGGCCGGACAGGGTGCAAATCAGCCCCAGCATTTT. This encodes CASSWAGQGANQPQHF.

The rearrangement uses TRBV2 and TRBJ2-7, with D possibly TRBD2 on 6 matching bases. Germline V lookup: CDR1 SNHLY, CDR2 FYNNEI. This CDR3 has 14 residues. V was trimmed by 4 bases and J by 0 bases, leaving 10 bases between them. The CDR3 DNA reads TGTGCCAGCAGTGGGGAGGTTCGCTCCTACGAGCAGTACTTC. It translates to CASSGEVRSYEQYF.

The chain is built from TRBV30 and TRBJ1-2; 7 positions match TRBD1. Trimming took 3 bases from V and 5 from J; bases not matched to a gene: 6. This CDR3 spans 13 amino acids. Germline assignment: CDR1 GTSNPN and CDR2 SVGIG (reference sequence). CDR3 coding DNA: TGTGCCTGGAGGGCCGGACAGGTGTATGGCTACACCTTC. This sequence encodes CAWRAGQVYGYTF.

The chain links TRBV7-9 to TRBJ2-3; weak D call: TRBD2 (5 bases). Trimming shortened V by 5 bases and J by 6 bases, and 9 bases separated the two germline ends. The CDR3 spans 12 residues. Germline loops: CDR1 SEHNR, CDR2 FQNEAQ (reference sequence). The CDR3 loop is CASSPRGDTQYF. The CDR3 nucleotides read TGTGCCAGCAGCCCCAGAGGGGATACGCAGTATTTT. The entire variable domain, with the rest obtained from reference TRBV7-9 and TRBJ2-3, is as follows: DTGVSQNPRHKITKRGQNVTFRCDPISEHNRLYWYRQTLGQGPEFLTYFQNEAQLEKSRLLSDRFSAERPKGSFSTLEIQRTEQGDSAMYLCASSPRGDTQYFGPGTRLTVL.

The rearrangement links TRBV20-1 to TRBJ2-3; no reliable D call. V lost 3 bases and J 6 bases, leaving 4 bases between the germline ends. The CDR3 runs 10 residues. The V gene's germline CDR1 is DFQATT and CDR2 SNEGSKA (reference sequence). The CDR3 region has the DNA TGCAGTGCTAGCGGGGATACGCAGTATTTT. Amino acids: CSASGDTQYF.

The V call is TRBV28, the J call TRBJ2-2; 14 bases agree with TRBD2. CDR3 length: 16 residues. Germline V gene lookup returns CDR1 MDHEN and CDR2 SYDVKM. The CDR3 region has the DNA TGTGTCACAGGGACTAGCGGGAGAGGGTATACCGGGGAGCTGTTTTTT. Its translation is CVTGTSGRGYTGELFF.

The chain's CDR3 is CASSLAYRGNTEAFF. CDR3 coding DNA: TGTGCCAGCAGCTTAGCCTACAGGGGGAACACTGAAGCTTTCTTT. This chain uses TRBV7-9 with TRBJ1-1, with 7 nucleotides matching TRBD1. V dropped 0 bases and J dropped 1; count of bases not matched to a gene: 2. CDR1 and CDR2 (germline): SEHNR, FQNEAQ (reference sequence). The CDR3 has 15 amino acids.

This chain links TRBV6-5 with TRBJ1-5; unclear D gene. Trimming cost V 5 bases and J 0 bases, with 11 bases left between them. The germline V gene has CDR1 MNHEY and CDR2 SVGAGI. The CDR3 runs 15 residues. CDR3 in DNA: TGTGCCAGCAGTCCCGACCCGTATAGCAATCAGCCCCAGCATTTT. It translates to CASSPDPYSNQPQHF.